The clone carrying this TCR beta chain occurred once. The sample originates from a study of blood T cell repertoires in COVID-19. Across the whole study: Both acute and convalescent COVID-19 samples were obtained from the United States, Italy and Spain. The cDNA or gDNA used as material had been derived from T cells, B-cell-depleted T cells, or PBMCs.

CDR3 length: 14 amino acids. CDR1 is MNHEY, CDR2 SMNVEV, per germline (reference sequence). Losses at the gene ends were 2 bases for V and 6 bases for J; bases not matched to a gene: 7. In the original processing: Reference gene primer amplification in the assay estimated nucleated cell counts. The table came from immunoSEQ multiplex PCR; TCRdb's copy has only in-frame clones and leaves some out. That table gives V, J and clone size, and the DNA gave D and trimming. The repertoire holds 350,000 to 450,000 clones, with roughly nine tenths as singletons. This TCR came from a man aged 35 to 55 with acute or convalescent COVID-19. The rearrangement joins TRBV27 to TRBJ2-7, with TRBD1 identical over 7 bases. Material for sequencing was peripheral blood. CDR3 sequence (DNA): TGTGCCAGCAGTTTAGCGACAGGGTTTGGCGAGCAGTACTTC. Encoded protein: CASSLATGFGEQYF.